These 2 T cell receptor beta chains originate from one sample sequenced in a study of cytomegalovirus exposure and HLA in healthy donors. In the PCR, 60 Vbeta and 13 Jbeta primers were used. Clones were read by immunoSEQ multiplex PCR, and TCRdb kept only the in-frame ones, dropping some. The sample lists about 180,000 clones, approximately 80% seen once, with 0.5% to 0.55% in the top ten. Sequencing was done on a sample of PBMCs. The source of these receptors is a woman between 50 and 59 years old in good health and CMV-seronegative.

This chain connects TRBV5-1 to TRBJ2-4, with a weak D call TRBD1 (5 bases). Germline values: CDR1 SGHRS, CDR2 YFSETQ. Deletions cut 2 bases from V and 3 bases from J, with 9 bases between. The CDR3 is 14 residues long. The CDR3 sequence: CASSLGEVKNIQYF. The CDR3 coding sequence is TGCGCCAGCAGCTTAGGGGAAGTCAAAAACATTCAGTACTTC.

The chain joins TRBV15 to TRBJ2-7, with TRBD1 as a possible D gene (5 bases). CDR3 length: 16 residues. CDR1 LNHNV and CDR2 YYDKDF come from the germline V gene (reference sequence). Trimming took off 0 bases at V and 5 bases at J, with 17 bases between the two ends. The CDR3 DNA reads as TGTGCCACCAGCAGAGATCGGGCCAGGGTATCCCACGAGCAGTACTTC. Amino acid sequence: CATSRDRARVSHEQYF.